This T cell receptor beta chain is from a study of T cell responses to AZD1222 COVID-19 vaccine. Across the study: Second-dose schedules of about 4 or about 12 weeks were combined.

TCRdb's table, derived via immunoSEQ multiplex PCR, lists solely in-frame clones and lacks some. The sample has roughly 50,000 clones; about three quarters are singletons. There are 11 residues in the CDR3. Trimming removed 11 bases from V and 9 bases from J, with 17 bases in between. In germline, CDR1 is MNHEY, CDR2 SVGAGI. The TCR sequence derives from an adult in good health. The chain is built from TRBV6-5 and TRBJ2-7; possibly TRBD2 for D (5 bases). Source: peripheral blood, taken on day 0 of AZD1222 vaccination. The CDR3, as DNA: TGTGCCGCAGCGAGGGCCGAGGTGCAGTACTTC. Translation: CAAARAEVQYF.